The rows below give T cell receptor beta chains drawn from one sample of a study of immune heterogeneity within non-small cell lung tumors. From the multiplex PCR reads, TCRdb called clonotypes with MiXCR, one entry per CDR3 protein. The sample has under 13,000 distinct CDR3 sequences, approximately 31% seen once. Sequenced: lung tumor tissue. The source is a woman aged 45-65 years with non-small cell lung cancer. Both conserved end residues are part of each CDR3. The D gene is left open where the match is weak. Where a row states a size, it is once, few, many or the class of an expanded clone; other rows omit it.

D gene,J gene,V gene,clone size,CDR3 protein,CDR3 DNA
-,TRBJ1-1,TRBV9,few,CARSPWGVNTEAFF,TGTGCCAGGAGCCCCTGGGGGGTGAACACTGAAGCTTTCTTT
-,TRBJ2-3,TRBV7-9,-,CASRRPTLDTQYF,TGTGCCAGCAGAAGGCCGACGCTCGATACGCAGTATTTT
TRBD2,TRBJ2-1,TRBV20-1,-,CSAIPGLGTNEQFF,TGCAGTGCTATACCGGGACTAGGGACAAATGAGCAGTTCTTC
-,TRBJ1-2,TRBV20-1,many,CSADPGGAWPPGFYGYTF,TGCAGTGCCGACCCCGGGGGGGCTTGGCCCCCAGGATTCTATGGCTACACCTTC
-,TRBJ1-5,TRBV27,many,CASSLSLTSNQPQHF,TGTGCCAGCAGTTTATCACTGACTAGCAATCAGCCCCAGCATTTT
-,TRBJ2-7,TRBV5-1,medium-sized,CASSSATTGTYEQYF,TGCGCCAGCAGCTCGGCGACGACGGGCACCTACGAGCAGTACTTC
-,TRBJ2-3,TRBV7-9,-,CASSPGLSSTDTQYF,TGTGCCAGCAGCCCCGGACTATCTAGCACAGATACGCAGTATTTT
TRBD1,TRBJ2-5,TRBV5-1,few,CASTSGGGETQYF,TGCGCCAGCACCTCAGGGGGCGGGGAGACCCAGTACTTC
-,TRBJ1-2,TRBV20-1,-,CSAGGGGRGANYGYTF,TGCAGTGCTGGAGGGGGGGGGAGGGGAGCTAACTATGGCTACACCTTC
-,TRBJ2-3,TRBV18,few,CASSFRRYGDTDTQYF,TGTGCCAGCTCATTCAGACGCTATGGTGACACAGATACGCAGTATTTT
TRBD1,TRBJ1-2,TRBV28,medium-sized,CASSLWVRTGDNYGYTF,TGTGCCAGCAGTTTATGGGTCCGGACAGGGGATAACTATGGCTACACCTTC
-,TRBJ2-6,TRBV6-1,-,CAISETASGANVLTF,TGTGCCATCAGTGAGACGGCCTCCGGGGCCAACGTCCTGACTTTC
TRBD2,TRBJ2-7,TRBV6-2/TRBV6-3,-,CASSRGTSLNEQYF,TGTGCCAGCAGTCGGGGGACTAGCCTCAACGAGCAGTACTTC
-,TRBJ2-7,TRBV6-1,medium-sized,CASSSTTVYEQYF,TGTGCCAGCAGTTCCACGACAGTTTACGAGCAGTACTTC
TRBD1,TRBJ2-5,TRBV3-1,few,CASSQGRTGATQYF,TGTGCCAGCAGCCAAGGGAGGACAGGGGCCACCCAGTACTTC
-,TRBJ1-6,TRBV11-2,many,CASSVEGVSPLHF,TGTGCCAGCAGCGTTGAAGGGGTTTCACCCCTCCACTTT
TRBD2,TRBJ2-7,TRBV18,-,CASSPRTSDEQYF,TGTGCCAGCTCACCTCGGACTAGTGACGAGCAGTACTTC
-,TRBJ2-2,TRBV5-6,-,CASSLRMGPGELFF,TGTGCCAGCAGCTTGAGGATGGGCCCCGGGGAGCTGTTTTTT
-,TRBJ2-7,TRBV30,-,CAWTPLGGASGYEQYF,TGTGCCTGGACGCCCCTGGGGGGAGCTTCAGGATACGAGCAGTACTTC
-,TRBJ1-4,TRBV15,-,CATTVGGTTNEELFF,TGTGCCACCACCGTAGGGGGGACCACAAATGAAGAACTGTTTTTT
-,TRBJ2-5,TRBV6-1,many,CASSPDSFQETQYF,TGTGCCAGCAGCCCGGACAGTTTCCAAGAGACCCAGTACTTC
TRBD2,TRBJ2-1,TRBV20-1,few,CSAKLAGAYNEQFF,TGCAGTGCTAAACTAGCGGGGGCCTACAATGAGCAGTTCTTC
-,TRBJ2-7,TRBV6-5,-,CASSYPGMYYEQYF,TGTGCCAGCAGTTATCCTGGAATGTACTACGAGCAGTACTTC
-,TRBJ1-2,TRBV9,-,CASSPTRGDEYGYTF,TGTGCCAGCAGCCCCACACGGGGGGACGAGTATGGCTACACCTTC
-,TRBJ1-5,TRBV18,-,CASSPGGGGHQPQHF,TGTGCCAGCTCACCTGGTGGGGGCGGTCATCAGCCCCAGCATTTT
-,TRBJ2-6,TRBV2,many,CASSDVRQGIAGANVLTF,TGTGCCAGCAGTGACGTACGGCAGGGTATAGCTGGGGCCAACGTCCTGACTTTC
-,TRBJ1-5,TRBV5-5,few,CASSQDYQPQHF,TGTGCCAGCAGCCAGGATTATCAGCCCCAGCATTTT
-,TRBJ1-2,TRBV9,many,CASSEGRATYGYTF,TGTGCCAGCAGCGAGGGACGGGCGACCTATGGCTACACCTTC
-,TRBJ2-1,TRBV20-1,-,CSAGEGNEQFF,TGCAGTGCTGGCGAGGGGAATGAGCAGTTCTTC